The T cell receptor beta chain under discussion was sequenced for a study of CD8+CD57+ T cells in acquired aplastic anemia. Study at large: DNA from sorted CD4+ and CD8+ cells averaged roughly 3.2 ug. Study-wide results and caveats: Overlap between patients and controls comprised roughly 30 CD8+ CDR3 sequences.

The template for TCR beta VDJ and CDR3 sequence profiling was genomic DNA. A single record per CDR3 protein comes from TCRdb applying MiXCR to the reads. The table has about 180,000 distinct CDR3 sequences, about half seen once. This clonotype was seen many times. Its antigen is not known. Those patients picked for sequencing had displayed CD8+CD57+ cell expansion on flow cytometry. Therapy had not been given to patients before blood sampling. Germline CDR1 is SGHDN and CDR2 is FVKESK. V was trimmed by 1 base and J by 1 base, leaving 17 bases between them. This CDR3 region has 18 residues. The J gene is TRBJ1-3, the V gene TRBV14; no definite D call. Sequencing was done on a sample of sorted CD4+, CD8+, or CD8+CD57+ T cells (not recorded which) from PBMCs. The clonotype was recovered from a human donor with aplastic anemia. This CDR3 reads CASSQASTWFRSGNTIYF. CDR3 DNA: TGTGCCAGCAGCCAAGCTTCAACTTGGTTTCGGTCTGGAAACACCATATATTTT.